These 29 T cell receptor beta chains were all obtained from the same sample, sequenced in a study of technical replicates of blood from several donors. The repertoire was sequenced with immunoSEQ multiplex PCR; TCRdb's copy has only in-frame clones and lacks some. The table has 60,000 to 65,000 clones, 85% to 95% seen once. Sequences were obtained from PBMCs. These receptors were taken from a human donor in good health. Some clones in this sample may be carry-over from other donors' samples.

The chain carries TRBV7-2 and TRBJ2-1, with 7 positions matching TRBD2. The CDR3 is made up of 15 amino acids. The V gene end was trimmed by 1 base and the J gene end by 6 bases; junction bases not matched to a gene: 6. Germline CDR1 SGHTA, CDR2 FQGNSA. The CDR3 DNA is TGTGCCAGCAGCTTAGTGCGGGGGATTGGCAATGAGCAGTTCTTC. Its translation: CASSLVRGIGNEQFF. The whole variable domain, remainder taken from reference TRBV7-2 and TRBJ2-1, is GAGVSQSPSNKVTEKGKDVELRCDPISGHTALYWYRQSLGQGLEFLIYFQGNSAPDKSGLPSDRFSAERTGGSVSTLTIQRTQQEDSAVYLCASSLVRGIGNEQFFGPGTRLTVL.

V is TRBV13 and J is TRBJ2-7; 7 bases align to TRBD1. The CDR3 extends over 13 amino acids. CDR1 is PRHDT and CDR2 is FYEKMQ in the germline V gene (reference sequence). Trimming took 5 bases from V and 5 from J; bases not matched to a gene: 6. The CDR3 DNA reads TGTGCCAGCAGCAGAGACAGGGCCCACGAGCAGTACTTC. Its protein product is CASSRDRAHEQYF. Looking up the rest from reference TRBV13 and TRBJ2-7 gives the full variable domain: AAGVIQSPRHLIKEKRETATLKCYPIPRHDTVYWYQQGPGQDPQFLISFYEKMQSDKGSIPDRFSAQQFSDYHSELNMSSLELGDSALYFCASSRDRAHEQYFGPGTRLTVT.

V usage is TRBV7-2 and J usage is TRBJ1-3; TRBD1 matches at 7 bases. CDR3 length: 12 amino acids. The trim removed 1 base at V and 16 bases at J, leaving 7 bases unmatched. From germline, CDR1 is SGHTA and CDR2 FQGNSA. Written as DNA, the CDR3 is TGTGCCAGCAGCTTAGTTGGGACAGCCGGGTATTTT. Protein sequence: CASSLVGTAGYF.

The chain uses TRBV7-8 and TRBJ2-7; 10 bases agree with TRBD2. The CDR3 sequence is 16 residues long. The junction had 12 bases not matched to a gene; V was cut back by 4 bases and J by 6 bases. The germline gives CDR1 SGHVS, CDR2 FQNEAQ. CDR3 nucleotide sequence: TGTGCCAGCAGCTCTCAAAAGCGGGAGGGCCTGTTCGAGCAGTACTTC. Its translation: CASSSQKREGLFEQYF.

This sequence joins TRBV19 and TRBJ2-1, with D unclear. Trimming removed 5 bases from V and 1 base from J, with 15 bases in between. CDR1 and CDR2 (germline): LNHDA, SQIVND (reference sequence). This CDR3 region has 16 residues. The CDR3 loop reads CASSLPPLASYNEQFF. The CDR3 nucleotides are TGTGCCAGTAGTCTGCCACCCCTCGCGTCCTACAATGAGCAGTTCTTC. The whole variable domain, remainder taken from reference TRBV19 and TRBJ2-1, is DGGITQSPKYLFRKEGQNVTLSCEQNLNHDAMYWYRQDPGQGLRLIYYSQIVNDFQKGDIAEGYSVSREKKESFPLTVTSAQKNPTAFYLCASSLPPLASYNEQFFGPGTRLTVL.

In DNA, the CDR3 is TGTGCCAGCACTGACAGGGGAAATTCACCCCTCCACTTT. Protein: CASTDRGNSPLHF. The chain employs TRBV6-6 and TRBJ1-6; 8 bases align to TRBD1. V lost 7 bases and J lost 7; bases outside the gene matches: 3. Germline V lookup: CDR1 MNHNY, CDR2 SVGAGI (reference sequence). CDR3 length: 13 residues.

The chain carries TRBV11-2 and TRBJ2-5; 8 nucleotides agree with TRBD2. The CDR3 is made up of 16 amino acids. Germline V gene data show CDR1 as SGHAT and CDR2 as FQNNGV. V shed 5 bases, J shed 5 bases, and the junction held 13 bases outside the gene matches. CDR3 loop: CASSPGRGGLGETQYF. CDR3 nucleotides: TGTGCCAGCAGCCCCGGGAGGGGGGGCTTGGGTGAGACCCAGTACTTC.

This clone was observed a single time. The chain employs TRBV10-3 and TRBJ1-5; perhaps TRBD1 as D (5 bases). Trimming removed 0 bases at V and 1 base at J, with 13 bases between. The germline gives CDR1 ENHRY, CDR2 SYGVKD. This CDR3 is 17 amino acids long. The CDR3 DNA sequence: TGTGCCATCAGTGAGTCGGGGCCCCCCTCGAGCAATCAGCCCCAGCATTTT. Its translation is CAISESGPPSSNQPQHF.

The rearrangement links TRBV5-6 to TRBJ2-1, with D tentatively TRBD2 (5 bases). V gave up 4 bases and J gave up 7 bases, with 9 bases separating them. This CDR3 is 12 amino acids long. The germline CDR1 and CDR2 sequences are SGHDT and YYEEEE. CDR3 loop: CASSRTGNEQFF. CDR3 sequence (DNA): TGTGCCAGCAGCCGGACGGGGAATGAGCAGTTCTTC.

The V gene is TRBV5-1, the J gene TRBJ2-7, with D possibly matching TRBD1 (5 bases). This CDR3 is 12 amino acids long. The germline gives CDR1 SGHRS, CDR2 YFSETQ. V was clipped by 0 bases and J by 6 bases, with 7 bases between them. CDR3 sequence reads: CASSLVGVEQYF. As DNA, the CDR3 is TGCGCCAGCAGCTTGGTAGGGGTCGAGCAGTACTTC. Drawing the rest from reference TRBV5-1 and TRBJ2-7, the complete variable domain is KAGVTQTPRYLIKTRGQQVTLSCSPISGHRSVSWYQQTPGQGLQFLFEYFSETQRNKGNFPGRFSGRQFSNSRSEMNVSTLELGDSALYLCASSLVGVEQYFGPGTRLTVT.

CDR3 sequence (DNA): TGTGCCAGCAGCCAAGGGGCGGGAGAGGCCTACAATGAGCAGTTCTTC. Translated: CASSQGAGEAYNEQFF. V is TRBV7-2 and J is TRBJ2-1; TRBD2 aligns across 7 bases. Trimming at V came to 5 bases and at J to 2 bases, leaving 9 bases not matched to a gene. CDR1 and CDR2 from the germline V gene are SGHTA and FQGNSA. CDR3 size: 16 residues.

This chain joins TRBV9 and TRBJ2-2, with 8 positions matching TRBD2. The V segment lost 0 bases and the J segment 5 bases; nucleotides outside the gene matches: 6. The CDR3 totals 16 residues. Germline CDR1 reads SGDLS; CDR2 reads YYNGEE. The CDR3 spells CASSVVVGGGTGELFF. DNA for the CDR3: TGTGCCAGCAGCGTAGTAGTCGGCGGGGGGACCGGGGAGCTGTTTTTT.

This chain connects TRBV14 to TRBJ2-5; possible D gene TRBD2, 6 bases. V dropped 3 bases and J dropped 4 bases, with 12 bases sitting between them. CDR3 length: 14 residues. Germline V gene data show CDR1 as SGHDN and CDR2 as FVKESK. CDR3 nucleotides: TGTGCCAGCAGCCAGCTAGCGAGTGGAGAGACCCAGTACTTC. Protein sequence: CASSQLASGETQYF.

The chain uses TRBV18 and TRBJ2-5; 8 positions agree with TRBD2. The junction had 7 bases not matched to a gene; V was cut back by 2 bases and J by 5 bases. The length of the CDR3 is 15 residues. Germline V CDR1 and CDR2: KGHSH, LQKENI. CDR3 sequence: CASSPLTSDWETQYF. The CDR3, as DNA: TGTGCCAGCTCACCATTGACTAGCGATTGGGAGACCCAGTACTTC.

The CDR3 region has the DNA TGTGCCAGCAGCGCAGTCAGGGGGAGCTCCTACGAGCAGTACTTC. Protein product: CASSAVRGSSYEQYF. This chain uses TRBV7-2 with TRBJ2-7; 7 bases line up with TRBD1. The CDR3 is made up of 15 amino acids. The germline gives CDR1 SGHTA, CDR2 FQGNSA. The V gene end was trimmed by 5 bases and the J gene end by 0 bases; junction bases not matched to a gene: 7.

The V gene is TRBV6-4, the J gene TRBJ1-2, with 10 bases that match TRBD1. Germline lookup yields CDR1 MRHNA and CDR2 SNTAGT. Trimming at V came to 3 bases and at J to 8 bases, leaving 9 bases not matched to a gene. The CDR3 totals 15 residues. For the CDR3, the DNA is TGTGCCAGCAGTGAGACAGGGGGCGCGAATCTGGGCTACACCTTC. Amino acids: CASSETGGANLGYTF.

V is TRBV12-5 and J is TRBJ2-5, with 12 nucleotides matching TRBD2. The germline V gene encodes CDR1 LGHNT and CDR2 FRNRAP. The V and J ends lost 6 bases and 5 bases, in that order; junction bases with no gene match: 7. This CDR3 has 15 residues. The CDR3 nucleotides read TGTGCTAGTGGCAACGGACTAGCGGGGCGGGAGACCCAGTACTTC. Amino acids: CASGNGLAGRETQYF.

The gene calls are TRBV7-2 and TRBJ2-1; D is uncertain. This CDR3 is 14 amino acids long. Germline V gene sequence: CDR1 SGHTA, CDR2 FQGNSA. V lost 0 bases, J lost 5 bases, and 8 bases lay in between. The CDR3 DNA reads as TGTGCCAGCAGCTTAGCGGCCGACAACAATGAGCAGTTCTTC. Protein product: CASSLAADNNEQFF.

The chain links TRBV4-2 to TRBJ1-1; no definite D call. The germline gives CDR1 LGHNA, CDR2 YNFKEQ. The CDR3 length is 13 residues. With 6 bases removed from V and 4 bases from J, the gap between germline ends came to 12 bases. CDR3 sequence: CASSPAAVTEAFF. CDR3 bases: TGTGCCAGCAGTCCTGCTGCGGTCACTGAAGCTTTCTTT.

CDR3 residues: CASSQDRGLAFEQYF. CDR3 DNA sequence: TGCGCCAGCAGCCAAGATCGGGGACTAGCGTTCGAGCAGTACTTC. The chain employs TRBV4-3 and TRBJ2-7; TRBD2 aligns across 10 bases. V dropped 0 bases and J dropped 6; count of bases not matched to a gene: 5. Germline CDR1 reads LGHNA; CDR2 reads YSLEER. The CDR3 totals 15 residues.

This chain links TRBV5-4 with TRBJ1-2; D might be TRBD1 (6 bases). This CDR3 comprises 13 residues. Germline CDR1 SGHNT, CDR2 YYREEE (reference sequence). With 4 bases removed from V and 8 bases from J, the gap between germline ends came to 15 bases. CDR3 DNA sequence: TGTGCCAGCAGCCAGGGACAAAGGGAAGGCTACACCTTC. Encoded protein: CASSQGQREGYTF.

The chain uses TRBV6-6 and TRBJ2-2; 10 nucleotides line up with TRBD1. The germline gives CDR1 MNHNY, CDR2 SVGAGI (reference sequence). Losses at the gene ends were 4 bases for V and 6 bases for J; bases not matched to a gene: 5. The CDR3 length is 15 residues. CDR3 region: CASSSTGGLAGELFF. DNA of the CDR3: TGTGCCAGCAGTTCGACAGGGGGCCTCGCCGGGGAGCTGTTTTTT.

As regards this clone: The same CDR3 is also encoded by other DNA sequences in this sample. The CDR3 DNA follows: TGTGCCAGCAGCCCGAGGACAGGCACCAACACTGAAGCTTTCTTT. Its translation: CASSPRTGTNTEAFF. The chain combines TRBV9 with TRBJ1-1; 7 bases agree with TRBD1. Germline V gene lookup returns CDR1 SGDLS and CDR2 YYNGEE. This CDR3 spans 15 amino acids. V trimming: 4 bases; J trimming: 2 bases; junction bases outside the gene matches: 8. Together with reference TRBV9 and TRBJ1-1, the CDR3 gives the full variable domain: DSGVTQTPKHLITATGQRVTLRCSPRSGDLSVYWYQQSLDQGLQFLIQYYNGEERAKGNILERFSAQQFPDLHSELNLSSLELGDSALYFCASSPRTGTNTEAFFGQGTRLTVV.

The chain has TRBV6-5 and TRBJ2-1; TRBD2 matches at 8 bases. The CDR3 is 13 amino acids. From germline, CDR1 is MNHEY and CDR2 SVGAGI. The V gene end was trimmed by 6 bases and the J gene end by 8 bases; junction bases not matched to a gene: 6. CDR3 bases: TGTGCCAGCAGCCCGCGGGAGGCCGATGAGCAGTTCTTC. As protein: CASSPREADEQFF.

This chain uses TRBV4-3 with TRBJ2-5; D gene ambiguous. The CDR3 covers 14 residues. CDR1 LGHNA and CDR2 YSLEER come from the germline V gene. Trimming stripped 0 bases from V and 5 bases from J, with 10 bases between. For the CDR3, the DNA is TGCGCCAGCAGCCAAGACGTCTTGTCGGAGACCCAGTACTTC. Its protein is CASSQDVLSETQYF.

This sequence joins TRBV6-6 and TRBJ1-2; D may be TRBD1 (5 bases). CDR1 is MNHNY, CDR2 SVGAGI, per germline (reference sequence). The CDR3 sequence is 12 residues long. V gave up 5 bases and J gave up 5 bases, with 9 bases separating them. The CDR3 spells CASSNPGYGYTF. The CDR3 bases are TGTGCCAGCAGTAACCCAGGGTATGGCTACACCTTC.

V is TRBV2 and J is TRBJ2-1, with 9 bases aligning to TRBD1. The CDR3 is 15 amino acids. Germline CDR1 is SNHLY and CDR2 is FYNNEI. Trimming at V came to 5 bases and at J to 6 bases, leaving 8 bases not matched to a gene. The CDR3 DNA reads as TGTGCCAGCAGTAAAGGACAGGGGCGAGGCAATGAGCAGTTCTTC. It yields the protein CASSKGQGRGNEQFF.

The J gene is TRBJ2-7, the V gene TRBV5-4; D not certain. The V gene's germline CDR1 is SGHNT and CDR2 YYREEE (reference sequence). The CDR3 loop spans 14 amino acids. Trimming removed 4 bases at V and 3 bases at J, with 14 bases between. The CDR3 DNA reads as TGTGCCAGCAGCCCCCACGCGGAGCTCTACGAGCAGTACTTC. This encodes CASSPHAELYEQYF.

This clone appeared a few times. The V gene is TRBV4-2, the J gene TRBJ2-6; TRBD1 might be the D (7 bases). Looked up from germline, CDR1 is LGHNA and CDR2 is YNFKEQ. V shed 0 bases and J shed 3 bases, with 9 bases lying between them. This CDR3 has 16 amino acids. CDR3 loop: CASSQDQGGGANVLTF. The CDR3 nucleotides read TGTGCCAGCAGCCAAGATCAGGGGGGTGGGGCCAACGTCCTGACTTTC.